Given below is one TCR beta chain in context. Its antigen remains unidentified. No base quality values were provided; no much bigger clone lies one nucleotide off. The cohort was made up of hundreds of healthy bone marrow donors. At the time of sampling, every cohort member was nominally healthy, though immune exposures that went unrecorded were likely present. The donor tested CMV seropositive, placing the donor among the 290 or so seropositive members of the cohort. A peripheral blood sample was provided by each donor, and peripheral blood mononuclear cells were used for TCR beta sequencing. Genomic DNA was extracted from the blood cell samples with the Qiagen DNeasy Blood Extraction Kit. This sample was included in a study of cytomegalovirus exposure and HLA in healthy donors (dated by TCRdb to 2017 to 2019). As for the study more broadly: An earlier analysis of about 560 of the donors reported approximately 260 Gb of sequence data and 117 million unique TCR beta sequences obtained from about 180 million T cells. Among the roughly 390 genotyped donors, about 85% belonged to the genetic ancestry cluster associated with self-reported Caucasian donors. An earlier analysis of 500 to 750 of the donors applied high-throughput TCR beta sequencing to assess whether each TCR beta V gene segment acted as functional or pseudogenic. Typing coverage differed by locus: A, B, C, DRB1 and DQB1 were typed in roughly 620-630 donors, DQA1 in about 560, DPA1 in 600 to 610, and DPB1 in roughly 450. An early release covering 500 to 750 HLA-typed donors comprised 250 to 350 gigabases of sequencing data and tens of millions of unique TCR sequences. High-throughput TCR immunosequencing, statistical association of individual TCRs with disease status, and machine learning were combined to predict cytomegalovirus infection status. Class I and class II HLA loci were covered by the typing at four-digit resolution. Among around 400 genotyped donors of the cohort, an average of about 240,000 unique TCR beta nucleotide sequences were sequenced per donor, roughly 18% of them non-productive. The study was designed to test whether signatures of past pathogen exposure could be identified by cataloging public T cell receptors. Using immunosequencing, the study profiled T cell repertoires from 640 or so subjects and related those repertoires to cytomegalovirus serostatus. Donor age, sex, ethnicity and CMV serostatus were collected together with the repertoire data. The later analysis used no new phenotypic data to find candidate immune exposures, relying instead on TCR beta sequences and their occurrence across donors. A later genetic analysis used genome-wide SNP genotypes for about 60% of the roughly 700 donors, treating that subset as a discovery cohort. All discovery cohort repertoires had been generated on a single sequencing platform. Four or five DR-DQ haplotypes were handled as single units for association and clustering because linkage in the cohort was strong. To study patterns of TCR occurrence, a later analysis re-analyzed previously published TCR beta repertoires from 666 donors and added high-resolution HLA genotyping. In addition to the first cohort of 666 subjects, a separate validation cohort of 120 different subjects was used. What the research found in general, with its limitations: Sequencing depth was assumed to be roughly uniform across donors in the presence/absence analyses, though that assumption may not hold. Several of the top co-occurrence clusters appeared to be linked to parvovirus B19, influenza, CMV and Epstein-Barr virus, according to a later analysis. A cluster of highly shared sequence variants was judged likely to represent a technical artifact of the sequencing pipeline. A further reported finding was that TCR beta sequences accurately predicted the HLA-A and HLA-B alleles for most subjects in the first cohort. The 87-base-pair reads could not distinguish some IMGT-functional V segments, including TRBV6-2 and TRBV6-3, so those segments were excluded. In an earlier analysis of some 550 of the donors, most TCR beta V segments were observed in productive rearrangements about 87% or about 30% of the time, broadly matching IMGT annotations. CMV serostatus was the only immune exposure information available for the cohort. A later genetic analysis associated a missense DCLRE1C variant with V-gene and J-gene trimming of TCR beta chains, and an independent cohort replicated the association. The authors suggested that the approach could potentially be extended to other disease states and immunological phenotypes. Assigning TCR associations to individual alleles was difficult when HLA alleles, especially DR and DQ, strongly co-occurred. Approximately 16 rarely observed V segments, including chromosome 9 orphons, were excluded from the earlier analysis of just under 600 of the donors because counts were too low. A few of the identified cytomegalovirus-associated TCR beta chains were confirmed in vitro to be specific for cytomegalovirus antigens. Correlated functional status among segregating V segments might reflect linkage disequilibrium, but an unknown experimental factor could not be ruled out. According to a later genetic analysis, donors in an Asian-associated ancestry cluster had fewer N-insertions in productive TCRs than the approximately 650-donor mean. Compared with equally common non-associated chains, HLA-associated TCR beta chains in a later analysis were more clonally expanded and had lower generation probabilities. Specific HLA alleles were associated with over 15,000 TCR beta sequences at a false discovery rate of 0.05 in a later analysis. While some public TCRs were present in many individuals, most TCR sequences turned up only very rarely across donors. This cohort had only TCR beta chains sequenced, and the lack of alpha or paired-chain data limited which features could be detected. The study listed approximately 150 TCR beta chains as associated with cytomegalovirus. Most CMV-associated TCR beta chains appeared to be HLA-restricted in a later analysis, and the HLA associations seemed to be driven largely by CMV exposure. In a later analysis, TCR association rates were found to vary across HLA loci, with the most associated TCRs seen for DRB1 alleles and the fewest for HLA-C alleles. Because HLA typing was unavailable for some donors at each locus, only the typed subset was used in association tests. The classifier was reported to diagnose cytomegalovirus status with high specificity and sensitivity in both the original cohort and the validation cohort.

CDR1 is given as LNHDA and CDR2 as SQIVND, both from the germline V gene (reference sequence). V sheds 5 bases and J sheds 0 bases, leaving 14 bases between their ends. The CDR3 numbers 15 residues from cysteine through phenylalanine. CDR3 DNA only is kept here, 45 bases in frame from base 1. Library preparation was by the immunoSEQ multiplex PCR assay. For the multiplex PCR, a mixture combining 60 forward primers for TCR Vbeta segments and 13 reverse primers for TCR Jbeta segments was used. The CDR3 region of rearranged TCR beta genes was amplified from genomic DNA with a multiplex PCR assay. The Illumina HiSeq System was used to sequence the amplified TCR beta libraries as 87-base-pair reads. The study's own analysis went as follows. In a later analysis, some 80 million unique TCR beta chains were counted across the 690 or so repertoires, and around 10 million of these chains were shared by at least two donors. To remove PCR and sequencing errors, raw reads were error-corrected and collapsed into unique sequences using a nearest-neighbor algorithm that merged closely related sequences. CDR3 sequences were aligned to IMGT reference sequences to assign V, D and J gene segments. For a sequence to be retained, at least a six-nucleotide match to both a V gene segment and a J gene segment was required. A rearrangement was called productive if the CDR3 had no stop codons and remained in frame with V and J, and every other rearrangement was called non-productive. CDR3 was defined according to IMGT convention as the region running from the second conserved V-encoded cysteine to the conserved J-encoded phenylalanine. In an earlier analysis of approximately 500 of the donors, sequences lacking an unambiguous match to a single V gene segment were excluded. In an earlier analysis of almost 600 of the donors, a V segment was called functional when productive rearrangements were above 56.7%, and segregating when the standard deviation between donors exceeded 5%. A statistical classification framework was developed to diagnose cytomegalovirus status using the catalog of TCR beta chain sequences. A later analysis assigned V and J genes by comparing TCR nucleotide sequences with IMGT/GENE-DB human TR gene sequences. A later analysis assigned CDR3 sequences and most-parsimonious VDJ recombination scenarios with the TCRdist pipeline. In a later analysis, every TCR beta chain was defined by the combination of its CDR3 amino acid sequence and its V-gene family, and reads without a unique V-gene family were dropped. To address suspected cross-contamination and a sequencing artifact, a later analysis removed approximately 590 highly shared, low-generation-probability nucleotide sequences. In a later analysis, a clonal expansion index for each public chain was calculated from normalized within-repertoire ranks of inferred template counts. In a later analysis, generation probabilities were computed with a VDJ recombination model fitted to out-of-frame rearrangements, and the resulting probabilities were checked against IGoR. In a later analysis, hypergeometric tests were used to score TCR-TCR, TCR-HLA and TCR-CMV co-occurrence, with a repertoire-size bias correction applied to TCR pairs. In a later analysis, false discovery rates were estimated by permuting HLA or CMV assignments 20 times. In a later analysis, co-occurring TCRs were grouped using DBSCAN, and TCRdist sequence similarity was added for clustering within HLA-allele-positive subsets. Repertoires with fewer than 30,000 or more than 120,000 public chains, plus five repertoires with anomalous nucleotide sharing, were excluded from co-occurrence clustering. Imported from immuneACCESS, the table was reduced by TCRdb to in-frame sequences with V and J called. These copies leave out some clones; in studies compared against another copy, an unresolved V gene accounts for under half, and the cause of the remainder is not known. V and J calls plus clone size are reproduced from that table; the DNA served to infer D and trimming. The sample table shows about 160,000 clones, and over 65% are seen once. The ten largest account for 7.1% of the sample.

Sequences were obtained from PBMCs. The clonotype was recovered from a man aged 35-49 years in good health and CMV-seropositive. The V and J segments used are TRBV19 and TRBJ2-7, with the D gene call left open. The DNA sequence reads TGTGCCAGTAGTCCCCGACACCAGAGCTCCTACGAGCAGTACTTC. Protein translation: CASSPRHQSSYEQYF. The reference TRBV19 and TRBJ2-7 proteins fill in what lies around the CDR3, so the full variable domain reads DGGITQSPKYLFRKEGQNVTLSCEQNLNHDAMYWYRQDPGQGLRLIYYSQIVNDFQKGDIAEGYSVSREKKESFPLTVTSAQKNPTAFYLCASSPRHQSSYEQYFGPGTRLTVT.